A single sample is the source of the 12 T cell receptor beta chains below, sequenced in a study of shared clonotypes between healthy human individuals. Produced via immunoSEQ multiplex PCR; TCRdb's table is partial and in-frame only. Counted here are roughly 680,000 clones, just under 75% occurring once; the ten biggest clones make up about 1.7%. Material: memory CD4+ T cells sorted from blood. Subset meaning: CD45RA-negative fraction. These receptors all stem from a woman aged 25 to 39 in good health.

Concerning this clone itself: Different DNA sequences within this sample yield the same CDR3. The V call is TRBV20-1, the J call TRBJ2-1; no definite D call. The CDR3 runs 10 residues. Germline CDR1 reads DFQATT; CDR2 reads SNEGSKA (reference sequence). With 3 bases removed from V and 10 bases from J, the gap between germline ends came to 7 bases. The CDR3, as DNA: TGCAGTGCTAGGGTGTACGAGCAGTTCTTC. This translates into CSARVYEQFF.

This sequence joins TRBV14 and TRBJ1-4, with D perhaps TRBD1 (5 bases). CDR3 length equals 15 residues. Trimming removed 1 base at V and 8 bases at J, with 14 bases between. Per the germline V gene, CDR1 is SGHDN and CDR2 is FVKESK. CDR3 sequence (DNA): TGTGCCAGCAGCCAAGTGAGGGCCGGGGGAGAAAAACTGTTTTTT. Amino acid sequence: CASSQVRAGGEKLFF.

This chain uses TRBV28 with TRBJ2-6, with D possibly called TRBD1 or TRBD2 (6 bases each). V shed 7 bases and J shed 3 bases, with 13 bases lying between them. CDR1 MDHEN and CDR2 SYDVKM come from the germline V gene. CDR3 length: 15 residues. For the CDR3, the DNA is TGTGCCAGCAATGGGGGGCGCCTTGGGGCCAACGTCCTGACTTTC. Protein sequence: CASNGGRLGANVLTF.

The chain employs TRBV27 and TRBJ1-3; D remains unclear. The V gene lost 5 bases and the J gene lost 8 bases, with 19 bases spanning the gap. The CDR3 runs 15 residues. Germline assignment: CDR1 MNHEY and CDR2 SMNVEV (reference sequence). The CDR3 DNA reads as TGTGCCAGCAGTCCTCAGAGCATACCCCGGGACACCATATATTTT. Its protein product is CASSPQSIPRDTIYF.

V and J are TRBV28 and TRBJ2-1, with TRBD2 identical over 11 bases. The V gene end was trimmed by 5 bases and the J gene end by 4 bases; junction bases not matched to a gene: 1. The CDR3 spans 14 residues. Germline CDR1 reads MDHEN; CDR2 reads SYDVKM. The chain's CDR3 is CASSIAGGYNEQFF. DNA of the CDR3: TGTGCCAGCAGTATAGCGGGGGGGTACAATGAGCAGTTCTTC.

V usage is TRBV4-1 and J usage is TRBJ1-1; D gene unclear. The germline V gene encodes CDR1 MGHRA and CDR2 YSYEKL. Trimming pared 3 bases from V and 2 bases from J, leaving 10 bases between. The CDR3 has 14 amino acids. The CDR3 loop reads CASSHGKDNTEAFF. CDR3 DNA sequence: TGCGCCAGCAGCCATGGAAAGGACAACACTGAAGCTTTCTTT.

V and J are TRBV7-9 and TRBJ2-7, with D hard to call. Germline lookup yields CDR1 SEHNR and CDR2 FQNEAQ (reference sequence). The length of the CDR3 is 12 residues. V lost 2 bases, J lost 7 bases, and 9 bases lay in between. DNA of the CDR3: TGTGCCAGCAGCTTATGGGCAGAGGAGCAGTACTTC. Translated, it gives CASSLWAEEQYF. The full variable domain, its missing parts supplied by reference TRBV7-9 and TRBJ2-7, is DTGVSQNPRHKITKRGQNVTFRCDPISEHNRLYWYRQTLGQGPEFLTYFQNEAQLEKSRLLSDRFSAERPKGSFSTLEIQRTEQGDSAMYLCASSLWAEEQYFGPGTRLTVT.

This clone has more than one count but fewer than ten. This chain links TRBV19 with TRBJ2-3, with no clear D. Between the trimmed V and J ends, which lost 7 bases and 1 base, there was a span of 15 bases. The germline V gene has CDR1 LNHDA and CDR2 SQIVND (reference sequence). The CDR3 contains 15 residues. The CDR3 DNA reads as TGTGCCAGTACCCGGGCTCACCGAGGCACAGATACGCAGTATTTT. Translation: CASTRAHRGTDTQYF. The whole variable domain, filled in from reference TRBV19 and TRBJ2-3, reads DGGITQSPKYLFRKEGQNVTLSCEQNLNHDAMYWYRQDPGQGLRLIYYSQIVNDFQKGDIAEGYSVSREKKESFPLTVTSAQKNPTAFYLCASTRAHRGTDTQYFGPGTRLTVL.

The table lists this clone with a count of one. The chain joins TRBV7-9 to TRBJ2-3; D is uncertain. Germline V gives CDR1 SEHNR, CDR2 FQNEAQ (reference sequence). V was cut by 1 base and J by 5 bases, with 13 bases left in between. The CDR3 contains 15 residues. CDR3: CASSLGVGFEDTQYF. CDR3 nucleotide sequence: TGTGCCAGCAGCTTAGGTGTGGGTTTTGAAGATACGCAGTATTTT.

The table lists this clone with a few counts. The chain combines TRBV28 with TRBJ1-5; D is undetermined. Looked up from germline, CDR1 is MDHEN and CDR2 is SYDVKM. Trimming cost V 2 bases and J 5 bases, with 7 bases left between them. The CDR3 extends over 13 amino acids. DNA for the CDR3: TGTGCCAGCAGTTTAACAGCGGATCAGCCCCAGCATTTT. This encodes CASSLTADQPQHF.

This clone was counted only a few times. The chain carries TRBV6-1 and TRBJ1-1, with D unclear. The CDR3 is made up of 13 amino acids. V lost 5 bases and J lost 1, with 8 bases in between. Germline lookup yields CDR1 MNHNS and CDR2 SASEGT. The DNA of the CDR3 is TGTGCCAGCAGTCGTGTGAAGAACACTGAAGCTTTCTTT. Its protein product is CASSRVKNTEAFF.

The chain combines TRBV18 with TRBJ2-1, with D perhaps TRBD1 (7 bases). The CDR3 covers 16 residues. The V and J ends lost 2 bases and 1 base respectively, with 12 bases between them. Germline CDR1 is KGHSH and CDR2 is LQKENI. The CDR3 protein is CASSPGQGGSYNEQFF. The CDR3 nucleotides read TGTGCCAGCTCACCAGGGCAGGGGGGATCCTACAATGAGCAGTTCTTC.